What follows describes a single TCR beta chain. The antigen remains undetermined. Sequencing used immunoSEQ multiplex PCR; TCRdb keeps in-frame clones, though not all of them. The sample includes 100,000 to 150,000 clones, less than 95% of them seen just once. This sample was taken from a study of T cell responses to AZD1222 COVID-19 vaccine. For the study at large: Second doses at about 4 or about 12 weeks were pooled.

Germline V lookup: CDR1 MDHEN, CDR2 SYDVKM. The germline V and J ends were trimmed by 6 bases and 1 base, with 12 bases remaining between them. This CDR3 spans 14 amino acids. Study results and caveats: Spike regions recognized by vaccine-associated CD4 TCRs spanned the protein, led by 160-218 and 743-854. Clonal diversity was possibly underestimated, and the donors were mostly white British, with more females. With two AZD1222 doses given, Spike-specific TCR breadth and depth both rose.

This rearrangement joins TRBV28 to TRBJ1-2, with D possibly being TRBD1 (6 bases). This sequence was found in an adult in good health. The specimen was peripheral blood, collected on day 0 of AZD1222 vaccination. The CDR3 reads CASRPIQGNYGYTF. The CDR3 DNA reads TGTGCCAGCAGACCAATACAGGGTAACTATGGCTACACCTTC.